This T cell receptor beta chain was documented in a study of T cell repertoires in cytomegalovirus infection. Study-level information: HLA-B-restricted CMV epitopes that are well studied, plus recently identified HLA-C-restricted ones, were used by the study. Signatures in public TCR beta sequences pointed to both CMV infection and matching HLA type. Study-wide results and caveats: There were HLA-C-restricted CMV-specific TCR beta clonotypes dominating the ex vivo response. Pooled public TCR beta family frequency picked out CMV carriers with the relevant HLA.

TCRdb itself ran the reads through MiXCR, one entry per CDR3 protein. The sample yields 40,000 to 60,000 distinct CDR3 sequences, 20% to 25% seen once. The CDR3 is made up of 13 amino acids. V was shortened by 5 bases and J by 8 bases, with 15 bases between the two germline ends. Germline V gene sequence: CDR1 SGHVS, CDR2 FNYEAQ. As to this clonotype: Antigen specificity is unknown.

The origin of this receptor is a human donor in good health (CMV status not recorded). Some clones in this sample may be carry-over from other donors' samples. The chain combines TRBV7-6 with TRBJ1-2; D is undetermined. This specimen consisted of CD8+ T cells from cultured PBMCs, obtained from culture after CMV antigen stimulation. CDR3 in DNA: TGTGCCAGCAGCCCCTTAGGCAGGCTGGGCTACACCTTC. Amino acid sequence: CASSPLGRLGYTF.